Described below is a single T cell receptor (beta chain) sequence and its context. This clonotype turned up a few times. Its antigen has not been determined. Base-call qualities are not available, and no considerably larger clone is one nucleotide away. The sample belongs to a study of human T cells and chemical hapten exposure (dated by TCRdb to 2020 to 2022). Context from the whole study: For sensitization, 2% DPC in acetone was applied to a roughly 2 cm by roughly 2 cm area of upper inner arm skin. Approximately 30 alopecia patients provided blood for TCR sequencing at one to four time points (pre-sensitization, 2, 6 and 24 weeks). The patient cohort, mostly female, included alopecia areata with under or over 50% scalp involvement, alopecia totalis and alopecia universalis. Patch tests used Finn chambers with 0.01% DPC on the upper back, scored after 6 days by International Contact Dermatitis Research Group standards. This study followed changes in the peripheral blood TCR repertoire in vivo during primary and secondary sensitization of alopecia patients to the hapten diphenylcyclopropenone (DPC). Libraries were pooled for sequencing, and variation in per-sample TCR yields was attributed mainly to small differences in library volumes within the pool. Patient blood was sampled pre-sensitization (week 0) and at 2, 6 and about 24 weeks after DPC sensitization. Throughout the approximately 24-week study period, patients were also given weekly therapeutic DPC doses on the scalp. On the study overall, not on this receptor specifically: The number of TCRs above 1 in 1000 frequency did not change with DPC sensitization; there was no evidence of global repertoire structure alterations. Because every patient had alopecia, a presumed autoimmune disease, the patients' immune response might differ from that of healthy individuals. A positive correlation was found between the number of PT1 expanded TCRs and patch test score, with significance reached at thresholds 8, 16 and 32 but not 4. Significantly more large CDR3 similarity clusters were formed by expanded TCRs than by pre-sensitization or healthy control sets, consistent with antigen-driven responses. After repeated subsampling, changes were observed in the strength of the expansion versus patch-test correlation and in the threshold at which the correlation became significant.

V drops 7 bases and J drops 0 bases, leaving 10 bases in between. Reading the germline V gene gives CDR1 SGHTA and CDR2 FQGNSA. Measured from the cysteine to the phenylalanine, the CDR3 is 13 residues long. The only DNA kept is the CDR3, 39 bases in frame from the first base. The intended sense of this specimen's time point label: pre-sensitization, week 0. What the treatment or condition label conveys for this sample: therapeutic diphenylcyclopropenone sensitization with weekly scalp DPC. At every patch-test visit, the blood draw took place before the patch test was put on. Patients were considered eligible if aged 18 to 70, diagnosed with alopecia and deemed suitable for DPC therapy, and patients were excluded if pregnant. Unfractionated whole blood was collected in Tempus Blood RNA tubes, and total RNA was extracted from that blood. The method behind the library was RACE. The sequencer listed for this sample is NextSeq 500. During library preparation, unique molecular identifiers were attached to individual cDNA molecules so that TCRs could be counted quantitatively and reproducibly. Both TCR alpha and TCR beta chains were sequenced from each blood RNA sample. As for the original processing: A median of approximately 96,000 TCRs per sample was observed, with a range of 23,224 to 690,600. The Decombinator software suite was used to annotate the V, J and CDR3 of the TCR reads. For the PS versus PT1 abundance plots, all samples were subsampled to the same number of TCRs (28,000). TCRs were defined as expanded if absent before sensitization and observed at least eight times at the 2-week time point. TCRdb ran its own pipeline on the public reads, namely fastp trimming at Q25 and MiXCR clone calling, and kept in-frame beta chains. CDR3 protein duplicates are merged, each entry listing the most common genes and DNA. The authors' filters were not applied to this entry. This sample gives about 42,000 distinct CDR3 sequences in total; over 10% of them show up just once. Under 7.5% of the sample is held by the ten biggest clonotypes.

This TCR derives from a woman younger than 45 with alopecia areata. Some clones in this sample may be carry-over from other donors' samples. Sequences were derived from whole blood, sampled in connection with sensitization to the hapten diphenylcyclopropenone (DPC). In this chain, TRBV7-2 is recombined with TRBJ2-7; TRBD2 might be the D gene, on 5 matching bases. At the DNA level, the sequence is TGTGCCAGCACCCGCCGGGACTCCTACGAGCAGTACTTC. Its translation is CASTRRDSYEQYF.